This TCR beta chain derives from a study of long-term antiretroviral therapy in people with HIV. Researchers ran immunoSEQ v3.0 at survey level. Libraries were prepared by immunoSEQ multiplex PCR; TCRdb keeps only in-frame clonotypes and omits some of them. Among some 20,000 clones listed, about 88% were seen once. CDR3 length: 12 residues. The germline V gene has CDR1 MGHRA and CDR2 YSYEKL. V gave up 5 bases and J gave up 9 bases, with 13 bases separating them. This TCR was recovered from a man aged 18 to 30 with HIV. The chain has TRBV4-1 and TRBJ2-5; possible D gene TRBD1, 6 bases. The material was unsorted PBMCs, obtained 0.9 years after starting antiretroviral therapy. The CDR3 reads CASSGGSWAQYF. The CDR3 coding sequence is TGCGCCAGCAGCGGGGGCTCGTGGGCCCAGTACTTC.